This T cell receptor (beta chain) emerged from a study of blood T cell repertoires in COVID-19. Background on the study: All recovered Cohort 3 donors got two negative PCRs, got clearance, or saw symptom resolution.

Clinical histories supplied by participants themselves formed the basis of cohort assignment. Only a few counts were recorded for this clone. Germline V CDR1 and CDR2: MGHDK, SYGVNS. V lost 6 bases to trimming and J lost 5 bases; unmatched junction nucleotides: 9. This CDR3 has 15 residues. Assay used: immunoSEQ multiplex PCR; TCRdb lists only in-frame clones, some missing. Here the sample spans 250,000 to 300,000 clones, 88% being singletons. This TCR was sampled from a woman in her fifties or sixties in a cohort exposed to, infected with or recovered from COVID-19 (not recorded which). The source material was PBMCs or T cells enriched from blood (not recorded which). The chain uses TRBV25-1 and TRBJ1-1, with TRBD1 matching over 10 bases. The CDR3 DNA follows: TGTGCCAGCAGCTCAGACAGGGGGCGAGTAACTGAAGCTTTCTTT. Protein: CASSSDRGRVTEAFF.